This TCR beta chain is drawn from a study of CD8+ T cells in alopecia areata. As for the study in general: Treated patients were dosed with oral tofacitinib, taking 5 to 10 mg twice daily.

Germline V gene lookup returns CDR1 ENHRY and CDR2 SYGVKD. The CDR3 is made up of 11 amino acids. As concerns this clone: Its antigen is still unknown.

Study results and caveats: Alphabeta T cells residing in normal skin are also sequenced in scalp samples. Scalp clonality decreased significantly with tofacitinib, and so did expanded CD8+ clones among the top 100.

Treatment of the sample: oral pan-JAK inhibitor, 5-10 mg twice daily. Sequencing relied on a cDNA template that was reverse transcribed from extracted RNA. Using immunoSEQ multiplex PCR, the repertoire was profiled, and TCRdb retains in-frame clones only, with some absent. The repertoire holds roughly 140,000 clones, 82% seen once, with more than 20% in the top ten. The specimen was CD8+ T cells sorted from blood, collected at week 4, from a patient treated with tofacitinib. The clonotype was recovered from a human donor with alopecia areata. The chain has TRBV10-3 and TRBJ2-3; D might be TRBD2 (5 bases). CDR3 sequence (DNA): TGTGCACTCGGGGAGATGAATACGCAGTATTTT. As protein: CALGEMNTQYF.